This T cell receptor (beta chain) appears in the sequencing data of a study of cytomegalovirus exposure and HLA in healthy donors. Study-wide context: Prior work identified more than 90 million unique TCR beta sequences in 150 million to 200 million T cells. Notes on the study in general: According to a later analysis, most TCR beta chains associated with CMV appeared HLA-restricted. Most subjects had HLA-A and HLA-B alleles reportedly predicted accurately by TCR beta sequences.

Both 60 Vbeta primers and 13 Jbeta primers went into the PCR. The data were produced by immunoSEQ multiplex PCR, yet TCRdb's version contains in-frame clones alone and is incomplete. The sample contains under 200,000 clones, more than 80% of which appear only once. Note on this clone: Antigen: not known.

Trimming left V 5 bases short and J 4 bases short, with 17 bases between. The CDR3 is made up of 16 amino acids. Germline CDR1 SGHAT, CDR2 FQNNGV. Likely unrecorded immune exposures existed in these nominally healthy donors. The rearrangement joins TRBV11-2 to TRBJ2-2; D perhaps matches TRBD2 (5 bases). This receptor was identified in a woman under 30 in good health and CMV-seronegative. The specimen sequenced was PBMCs. The CDR3 DNA reads TGTGCCAGCAGCCGCTATGGGAGTTATTCCACCGGGGAGCTGTTTTTT. Translating it yields CASSRYGSYSTGELFF.